This T cell receptor (beta chain) was captured by sequencing in a study of blood T cell repertoires in COVID-19. Generated by immunoSEQ multiplex PCR, the TCRdb table keeps only in-frame clones and is missing some. The sample carries 250,000 to 300,000 clones, 70% to 90% recorded once. V dropped 5 bases and J dropped 5; count of bases not matched to a gene: 3. This CDR3 has 14 amino acids. Per the germline V gene, CDR1 is SEHNR and CDR2 is FQNEAQ (reference sequence). This TCR came from a woman between 25 and 40 years old with acute or convalescent COVID-19. V is TRBV7-9 and J is TRBJ2-3; 11 bases align to TRBD2. Input material: peripheral blood. The CDR3 sequence is CASSKGLAVDTQYF. As DNA, the CDR3 is TGTGCCAGCAGCAAGGGACTAGCGGTAGATACGCAGTATTTT.